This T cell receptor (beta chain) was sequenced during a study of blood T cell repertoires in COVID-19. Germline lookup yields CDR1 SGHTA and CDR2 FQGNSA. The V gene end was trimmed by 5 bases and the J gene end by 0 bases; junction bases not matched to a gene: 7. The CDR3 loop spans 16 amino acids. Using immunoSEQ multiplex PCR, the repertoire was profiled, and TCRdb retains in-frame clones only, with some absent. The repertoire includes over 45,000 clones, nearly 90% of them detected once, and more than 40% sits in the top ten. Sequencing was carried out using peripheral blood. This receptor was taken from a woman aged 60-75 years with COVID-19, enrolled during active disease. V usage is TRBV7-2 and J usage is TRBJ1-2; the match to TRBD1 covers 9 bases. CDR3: CASSPWTGVTNYGYTF. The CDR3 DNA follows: TGTGCCAGCAGCCCCTGGACAGGGGTGACTAACTATGGCTACACCTTC.